This T cell receptor (beta chain) was documented in a study of cytomegalovirus exposure and HLA in healthy donors. CDR1 is SGHRS and CDR2 is YFSETQ in the germline V gene. Trimming cost V 4 bases and J 0 bases, with 8 bases left between them. This CDR3 is built from 13 residues. In this sample, this clone turned up once. The antigen remains undetermined. Overall study findings and caveats: The classifier reportedly diagnosed cytomegalovirus status with high sensitivity and specificity. Exclusion as indistinguishable affected some V segments, including TRBV6-2 and TRBV6-3. Across all donors, roughly uniform sequencing depth was an assumption of the presence/absence analyses. Some TCR beta chains (over 150 of them) were listed as cytomegalovirus-associated.

With 60 Vbeta and 13 Jbeta primers, the PCR was carried out. The data were produced by immunoSEQ multiplex PCR, yet TCRdb's version contains in-frame clones alone and is incomplete. Among about 120,000 clones, 74% were seen once, and the ten largest hold approximately 2%. The source is a human donor in good health. Sequenced sample: PBMCs. The chain joins TRBV5-1 to TRBJ2-7; D unclear. DNA for the CDR3: TGCGCCAGCAGCCCAGTCACCTCCTACGAGCAGTACTTC. As protein: CASSPVTSYEQYF.